The 10 T cell receptor beta chains presented below share a single source sample, sequenced in a study of molecular identifiers for immune sequencing clone quantification. TCRdb processed the PCR reads anew with MiXCR; each CDR3 protein has one entry. The sample yields hundreds of thousands of distinct CDR3 sequences, just under 20% seen once. Sequenced sample: naive CD8+ T cells from blood, with Jurkat cell RNA spiked in. Sample subset: FACS-sorted CD8+CD4-CCR7+CD45RA+ naive T cells. The receptor source for this set is a human donor in good health. Some libraries in this study had Jurkat cell RNA spiked in.

This clonotype was seen repeatedly, ten times or more. In DNA form, the CDR3 reads TGTGCCAGCAGGGGGGACAGTGCCTTAAACGAGCAGTACTTC. Translation: CASRGDSALNEQYF. V usage is TRBV6-6 and J usage is TRBJ2-7; 7 nucleotides align to TRBD1. This CDR3 spans 14 amino acids. V shed 6 bases, J shed 5 bases, and the junction held 10 bases outside the gene matches. Germline CDR1 MNHNY, CDR2 SVGAGI (reference sequence).

There are a few counts of this clonotype. The V and J genes are TRBV19 and TRBJ1-2; maybe TRBD1 (5 bases). This CDR3 has 15 amino acids. Trimming took off 7 bases at V and 2 bases at J, with 17 bases between the two ends. Germline V gene data show CDR1 as LNHDA and CDR2 as SQIVND (reference sequence). CDR3 amino acids: CASTLLDTGNYGYTF. The CDR3 coding sequence is TGTGCCAGTACCTTATTGGACACTGGCAACTATGGCTACACCTTC.

This clonotype showed up just a few times. A junction boundary mismatches the germline segment, possibly from a read error. The chain carries TRBV6-6 and TRBJ2-1; D could derive from TRBD1 or TRBD2 (5 bases each). The CDR3 is 13 amino acids. Germline V gene lookup returns CDR1 MNHNY and CDR2 SVGAGI (reference sequence). The CDR3 reads CASSYTGGTIKVF. CDR3 DNA: TGTGCCAGCAGTTACACTGGGGGTACCATCAAGGTCTTC.

This clonotype was counted ten times or more. V gene TRBV12-3 or TRBV12-4 combines with J gene TRBJ1-5, with D uncertain. With 5 bases removed from V and 0 bases from J, the gap between germline ends came to 14 bases. The CDR3 has 16 residues. This CDR3 reads CASSPSDGYSNQPQHF. Here the CDR3 DNA reads TGTGCCAGCAGTCCATCGGACGGCTATAGCAATCAGCCCCAGCATTTT.

This clonotype occurred many times. One end of the junction is discordant with germline, which a read error may explain. The chain combines TRBV7-7 with TRBJ2-7, with D uncertain. Germline lookup yields CDR1 SSHAT and CDR2 FNYEAQ (reference sequence). The CDR3 sequence is 13 residues long. This chain's CDR3 is CASSLGPNYEQYF. The CDR3 coding sequence is TGTGCTAGCAGCTTAGGGCCCAACTACGAGCAGTACTTC.

The chain recombines TRBV7-2 with TRBJ2-2; no definite D call. Germline loops: CDR1 SGHTA, CDR2 FQGNSA. The CDR3 runs 15 residues. V was clipped by 2 bases and J by 1 base, with 8 bases between them. The DNA for the CDR3 is TGTGCCAGCAGCTTACTGGAGCGGAACACCGGGGAGCTGTTTTTT. Translated: CASSLLERNTGELFF.

The rearrangement uses TRBV27 and TRBJ1-6; 9 bases line up with TRBD1. The germline CDR1 and CDR2 sequences are MNHEY and SMNVEV (reference sequence). The ends lost 4 bases at V and 7 bases at J; junction bases unmatched: 8. The CDR3 is 16 residues long. For the CDR3, the DNA is TGTGCCAGCAGTTCCACACAGGGGGCGTGGAATTCACCCCTCCACTTT. This encodes CASSSTQGAWNSPLHF.

Only a few counts were recorded for this clonotype. The genes are TRBV12-3 or TRBV12-4 and TRBJ2-7, with 7 bases lining up with TRBD1. With 3 bases clipped from V and 5 bases from J, the junction kept 10 bases outside the gene matches. The CDR3 has 15 amino acids. CDR3 in DNA: TGTGCCAGCAGTTTTCCGACAGGGCTTACGGACGAGCAGTACTTC. It codes for CASSFPTGLTDEQYF.

As for this clonotype: This sequence may be a read error, since a much larger clone differs from it by one base. The chain has TRBV12-3 or TRBV12-4 and TRBJ1-2; D is unclear. The CDR3 length is 12 residues. V was pared by 5 bases and J by 10 bases, with 14 bases between. For the CDR3, the DNA is TGTGCCAGCAGTACCCGCCATTGGGACTACACCTTC. This translates into CASSTRHWDYTF.

Details on this clonotype: A much larger clonotype is one base distant, so this may be a read error. V gene TRBV6-5 combines with J gene TRBJ1-1, with TRBD1 matching over 8 bases. Germline loops: CDR1 MNHEY, CDR2 SVGAGI. The length of the CDR3 is 14 residues. The CDR3 DNA is TGTGCCAGCAGTTCAGACAGGGGTGGGACTGAAACTTTCTTT. Its protein product is CASSSDRGGTETFF.